Shown below are 18 T cell receptor beta chains from a single sample sequenced in a study of CD8+ T cells in alopecia areata. A panel of CD4, CD8alpha, NKG2D, NKG2ACE and other markers served to sort pooled cutaneous lymph node cells. Reverse transcription of extracted RNA yielded cDNA, which provided the sequencing template. The repertoire was sequenced with immunoSEQ multiplex PCR; TCRdb's copy has only in-frame clones and lacks some. The sample yields under 350,000 clones, without any singletons. The sequenced sample was CD4+ T cells sorted from a lymph node. The receptors here all came from a C3H/HeJ mouse with alopecia areata. For this mouse line, the MHC haplotype is H2-k.

This clone was observed a few times. Gene names denote mouse genes. The read is 3 residues too short to cover the CDR3 end, so that end is filled in from the germline J gene. The chain uses TRBV19 and TRBJ1-6, with 7 bases fitting TRBD1. Being an ORF, TRBJ1-6 has a function that is uncertain. This CDR3 has 14 amino acids. In germline, CDR1 is FNHDT, CDR2 SITEND (reference sequence). The junction had 3 bases not matched to a gene; V was cut back by 2 bases and J by 7 bases. CDR3 sequence reads: CASSMTGMNSPLYF. The covered CDR3 bases are TGTGCCAGCAGTATGACAGGGATGAATTCGCCC.

With regard to this clone: Mouse germline and gene names are used. The sequenced part of the CDR3 DNA is TGTGCCAGCAGTGAGTACTATAACTATGCT. Encoded protein: CASSEYYNYA. The entire CDR3 protein is CASSEYYNYAEQFF. This chain uses TRBV13-1 with TRBJ2-1; D is unresolved. The read comes to an end 4 residues before the CDR3 does, leaving the germline J gene to fill in the end. CDR1 is NSHNY, CDR2 SYGAGN, per germline. V was trimmed by 2 bases and J by 0 bases, leaving 6 bases between them. This CDR3 contains 14 residues.

Concerning this clone itself: Gene names follow the mouse nomenclature. The read comes to an end 4 residues before the CDR3 does, leaving the germline J gene to fill in the end. The chain has TRBV13-3 and TRBJ2-7; D is perhaps TRBD2 (7 bases). CDR3 length: 14 residues. Deletions cut 0 bases from V and 1 base from J, with 8 bases between. Germline V gene sequence: CDR1 NNHDY, CDR2 SYVADS. This CDR3 reads CASSDGGASYEQYF. CDR3 DNA (partial): TGTGCCAGCAGTGATGGGGGGGCGTCCTAT.

This clone was observed a few times. Genes and germline are mouse. The read halts 4 residues ahead of the CDR3 end, with the missing end drawn from the germline J gene. The chain combines TRBV13-1 with TRBJ2-7, with TRBD1 matching over 7 bases. CDR1 and CDR2 from the germline V gene are NSHNY and SYGAGN. The CDR3 covers 13 residues. This CDR3 is CASSPGTDYEQYF. The sequenced part of the CDR3 DNA is TGTGCCAGCAGTCCCGGGACAGATTAT.

This clone was seen more than once but under ten times. Gene labels here are mouse ones. The sequence runs out 4 residues before the end of the CDR3; the remainder is reconstructed from the germline J gene. The genes are TRBV29 and TRBJ2-2, with D possibly matching TRBD1 (5 bases). This CDR3 is 17 amino acids long. The germline gives CDR1 MSHET, CDR2 SYDVDS. V lost 5 bases and J 0 bases, leaving 16 bases between the germline ends. The CDR3 spells CASSPPSGRANTGQLYF. The sequenced part of the CDR3 DNA is TGTGCTAGCAGTCCGCCATCAGGGAGGGCAAACACCGGG.

About this clone: The genes are named according to mouse. The DNA ends 4 residues before the CDR3 does, and the rest of the CDR3 is filled in from the germline J gene. Additional DNA sequences in this sample encode the identical CDR3. V and J are TRBV13-1 and TRBJ2-7; 10 bases agree with TRBD2. The junction had 6 bases not matched to a gene; V was cut back by 3 bases and J by 3 bases. Germline V gene data show CDR1 as NSHNY and CDR2 as SYGAGN. The CDR3 is 15 residues long. The sequenced CDR3 bases are TGTGCCAGCAGTGCGACCGGGACTGGGGTCTAT. Amino acid sequence: CASSATGTGVY. The whole CDR3 protein reads CASSATGTGVYEQYF.

Turning to this clone: Genes and germline are mouse. The read terminates 4 residues ahead of where the CDR3 ends, so the germline J gene completes it. V usage is TRBV1 and J usage is TRBJ2-4; the match to TRBD2 covers 9 bases. V lost 3 bases and J lost 1; bases outside the gene matches: 5. Germline loops: CDR1 NSQYPW, CDR2 LRSPGD (reference sequence). The CDR3 loop spans 16 amino acids. The part of the CDR3 DNA that was read is TGCACCTGCAGTGCTGGGGGGGCGCGAGGTCAAAAC. The encoded protein is CTCSAGGARGQN. Given in full, the CDR3 is CTCSAGGARGQNTLYF.

Worth noting for this clone: Genes and germline are mouse. The missing CDR3 end, 4 residues past where the read stops, is filled in from the germline J gene. Within the sample, other DNA sequences also encode this same CDR3. V usage is TRBV31 and J usage is TRBJ1-2; 9 nucleotides align to TRBD1. After removal of 3 bases from V and 2 bases from J, the junction contained 1 base not matched to a gene. In germline, CDR1 is GKSSPN, CDR2 SITVG. CDR3 length equals 13 residues. The CDR3 DNA, read in part, is TGTGCCTGGAGACAGGGGGCGAACTCC. This encodes CAWRQGANS. The whole CDR3 protein is CAWRQGANSDYTF. Full variable domain (rest looked up from reference TRBV31 and TRBJ1-2): AQTIHQWPVAEIKAVGSPLSLGCTIKGKSSPNLYWYWQATGGTLQQLFYSITVGQVESVVQLNLSASRPKDDQFILSTEKLLLSHSGFYLCAWRQGANSDYTFGSGTRLLVI.

Concerning this clone: Each gene name is a mouse one. The sequenced fragment ends 4 residues before the CDR3 boundary, so the rest is inferred from the germline J gene. The chain recombines TRBV17 with TRBJ2-5; maybe TRBD1 (6 bases). Germline V gene lookup returns CDR1 MNHDT and CDR2 YYDKIL. This CDR3 comprises 14 residues. Incomplete CDR3 DNA: TGTGCTAGCAGTAGAGGTCCCCAGGGGGAC. This translates into CASSRGPQGD. Given in full, the CDR3 is CASSRGPQGDTQYF. Looking up the rest from reference TRBV17 and TRBJ2-5 gives the full variable domain: DTTVKQNPRYKLARVGKPVNLICSQTMNHDTMYWYQKKPNQAPKLLLFYYDKILNREADTFEKFQSSRPNNSFCSLYIGSAGLEYSAMYLCASSRGPQGDTQYFGPGTRLLVL.

For this clone: Each gene name is a mouse one. Read sequence stops 3 residues before the CDR3 end, and the germline J gene provides the missing end. The chain joins TRBV13-3 to TRBJ1-6; 7 bases fit TRBD1. TRBJ1-6 is assigned to the ORF class and has an uncertain function. Germline V gene sequence: CDR1 NNHDY, CDR2 SYVADS. CDR3 length: 15 residues. Trimming removed 1 base from V and 7 bases from J; junction bases left unmatched: 5. CDR3 sequence reads: CASSDLGQKNSPLYF. Incomplete CDR3 DNA: TGTGCCAGCAGTGATTTGGGACAGAAAAATTCGCCC.

This clone was found a few times. The gene symbols are mouse symbols. The CDR3 end falls 4 residues outside the read, so it is completed with the germline J gene. The chain combines TRBV13-2 with TRBJ2-3, with TRBD2 matching over 9 bases. The V and J ends lost 3 bases and 1 base, in that order; junction bases with no gene match: 3. CDR1 and CDR2 from the germline V gene are NNHNN and SYGAGS (reference sequence). The CDR3 covers 15 residues. The chain's CDR3 is CASGGRLGGAETLYF. CDR3 DNA, as far as it was read: TGTGCCAGCGGTGGTCGACTGGGGGGTGCAGAA.

This clone was seen only a few times. Gene names are the mouse ones. Sequencing ends 4 residues short of the CDR3 end; the germline J gene provides the rest. Other DNA sequences within the sample encode an identical CDR3. This chain connects TRBV5 to TRBJ2-5, with 7 positions matching TRBD2. Trimming cost V 1 base and J 0 bases; bases outside gene matches: 4. Germline CDR1 is LGHNA and CDR2 is YNLKQL (reference sequence). This CDR3 comprises 16 residues. CDR3 loop: CASSQALGVNQDTQYF. Partial CDR3 DNA: TGTGCCAGCAGCCAAGCGCTGGGGGTTAACCAAGAC.

Remarks on this clone: Genes and germline are mouse. Read coverage stops 4 residues before the CDR3 terminus; the germline J gene supplies the remainder. The V gene is TRBV5, the J gene TRBJ2-5; TRBD2 matches 8 bases. This CDR3 comprises 14 residues. In germline, CDR1 is LGHNA, CDR2 YNLKQL (reference sequence). Partial CDR3 DNA: TGTGCCAGCAGCCAAGACCCTGGGGGGGAC. It translates to CASSQDPGGD. The full-length CDR3 reads as CASSQDPGGDTQYF.

Of note for this clone: All gene names here are mouse names. Read sequence stops 4 residues before the CDR3 end, and the germline J gene provides the missing end. The chain carries TRBV17 and TRBJ2-7, with 10 positions matching TRBD2. CDR3 length: 16 residues. Trimming took 6 bases from V and 0 from J; bases not matched to a gene: 8. CDR1 MNHDT and CDR2 YYDKIL come from the germline V gene. CDR3 loop: CASSHRLGGTSYEQYF. Incomplete CDR3 DNA: TGTGCTAGCAGCCATCGACTGGGGGGTACCTCCTAT. The whole variable domain, remainder taken from reference TRBV17 and TRBJ2-7, is DTTVKQNPRYKLARVGKPVNLICSQTMNHDTMYWYQKKPNQAPKLLLFYYDKILNREADTFEKFQSSRPNNSFCSLYIGSAGLEYSAMYLCASSHRLGGTSYEQYFGPGTRLTVL.

In the case of this clone: Gene and germline names: mouse. Coverage ceases 4 residues before the CDR3 finishes, and the germline J gene fills in the end. The chain joins TRBV31 to TRBJ1-1; D not resolved. The V end lost 0 bases, the J end lost 0 bases, and 5 bases lay between the germline ends. CDR3 length equals 13 residues. Per the germline V gene, CDR1 is GKSSPN and CDR2 is SITVG. The CDR3 reads CAWSLKANTEVFF. CDR3 DNA (partial): TGTGCCTGGAGTCTAAAGGCAAACACA. Supplemented by reference TRBV31 and TRBJ1-1, the full variable domain reads AQTIHQWPVAEIKAVGSPLSLGCTIKGKSSPNLYWYWQATGGTLQQLFYSITVGQVESVVQLNLSASRPKDDQFILSTEKLLLSHSGFYLCAWSLKANTEVFFGKGTRLTVV.

Comment on this clone: Genes and germline are mouse. Read data end 4 residues before the CDR3 end; the end is taken from the germline J gene. The V gene is TRBV5, the J gene TRBJ2-7, with D possibly being TRBD1 (6 bases). V was clipped by 1 base and J by 2 bases, with 12 bases between them. The CDR3 runs 15 residues. Germline CDR1 is LGHNA and CDR2 is YNLKQL (reference sequence). The CDR3 sequence is CASSQVSGQAYEQYF. The part of the CDR3 DNA that was read is TGTGCCAGCAGCCAAGTGTCGGGACAAGCCTAT.

The sample holds a few counts of this clone. Here the gene names and germline are mouse. The CDR3 end lies 4 residues beyond the end of the read and is filled in from the germline J gene. V usage is TRBV13-1 and J usage is TRBJ2-5; no definite D call. The CDR3 spans 12 residues. Germline V gives CDR1 NSHNY, CDR2 SYGAGN. The CDR3 sequence: CASSGERDTQYF. CDR3 DNA (partial): TGTGCCAGCTCTGGAGAGAGGGAC.

This clone appeared a few times. Mouse gene names apply. CDR3 DNA, as far as it was read: TGTGCCAGCAGTGATGTAAACTGGCAAAAC. It is translated as CASSDVNWQN. The entire CDR3 protein reads CASSDVNWQNTLYF. The chain carries TRBV13-1 and TRBJ2-4, with a tentative D call TRBD2 (5 bases). Read coverage stops 4 residues before the CDR3 terminus; the germline J gene supplies the remainder. Germline loops: CDR1 NSHNY, CDR2 SYGAGN. The CDR3 is 14 amino acids. Trimming stripped 0 bases from V and 3 bases from J, with 8 bases between.